One sample yielded the 24 T cell receptor beta chains listed below, sequenced in a study of PD-1 blockade in classical Hodgkin lymphoma. The table came from immunoSEQ multiplex PCR; TCRdb's copy has only in-frame clones and leaves some out. The repertoire holds tens of thousands of clones, with around 64% as singletons. Every single patient, without exception, relapsed after autologous stem cell transplantation, and brentuximab vedotin exposure varied. The input for sequencing was peripheral blood mononuclear cells (PBMCs), taken at baseline. These receptors came from a human donor with classical Hodgkin lymphoma.

The V and J genes are TRBV14 and TRBJ1-2; 9 nucleotides match TRBD1. The CDR3 covers 15 residues. The germline V gene has CDR1 SGHDN and CDR2 FVKESK. With V trimmed by 3 bases and J by 4 bases, 6 bases remained unmatched. CDR3 amino acids: CASSQGQGRSYGYTF. Here the CDR3 DNA reads TGTGCCAGCAGCCAGGGACAGGGTCGTAGCTATGGCTACACCTTC.

The chain is built from TRBV5-1 and TRBJ1-1, with TRBD1 matching over 11 bases. The V gene end was trimmed by 4 bases and the J gene end by 0 bases; junction bases not matched to a gene: 5. The CDR3 contains 16 residues. In germline, CDR1 is SGHRS, CDR2 YFSETQ. The CDR3 spells CASSGDRGALNTEAFF. The CDR3 region has the DNA TGCGCCAGCAGCGGGGACAGGGGGGCCCTGAACACTGAAGCTTTCTTT.

J is TRBJ2-5 and V is TRBV29-1, with 10 nucleotides matching TRBD2. The CDR3 extends over 15 amino acids. Germline lookup yields CDR1 SQVTM and CDR2 ANQGSEA. Trimming removed 4 bases from V and 5 bases from J; junction bases left unmatched: 10. CDR3 region: CSVVQRGGRHETQYF. The CDR3 region has the DNA TGCAGCGTTGTTCAGCGGGGGGGCCGTCACGAGACCCAGTACTTC.

The chain couples TRBV7-9 to TRBJ1-2; TRBD1 matches at 8 bases. V lost 0 bases, J lost 3 bases, and 6 bases stayed unmatched. The germline V gene has CDR1 SEHNR and CDR2 FQNEAQ (reference sequence). CDR3 length: 16 residues. CDR3: CASSLAGPTGDYGYTF. The DNA for the CDR3 is TGTGCCAGCAGCTTAGCGGGTCCGACAGGGGACTATGGCTACACCTTC.

This clone occurred a few times. V gene TRBV6-4 combines with J gene TRBJ2-7; D gene unclear. Germline values: CDR1 MRHNA, CDR2 SNTAGT. V dropped 6 bases and J dropped 0 bases, with 15 bases sitting between them. CDR3 size: 15 residues. Here the CDR3 reads CASRHIPASSYEQYV. The DNA for the CDR3 is TGTGCCAGCAGGCACATCCCCGCATCCTCCTACGAGCAGTACGTC.

This chain uses TRBV28 with TRBJ2-7, with 8 bases matching TRBD1. Trimming cost V 6 bases and J 1 base; bases outside gene matches: 5. The CDR3 loop spans 14 amino acids. Germline CDR1 and CDR2: MDHEN and SYDVKM. Here the CDR3 reads CASRRTGLSYEQYF. The CDR3 nucleotides are TGTGCCAGCAGACGGACAGGGCTGTCCTACGAGCAGTACTTC.

The chain has TRBV19 and TRBJ1-2; TRBD1 is a possible D gene (6 bases). Between the trimmed V and J ends, which lost 9 bases and 2 bases, there was a span of 7 bases. Per germline, CDR1 LNHDA and CDR2 SQIVND (reference sequence). CDR3 size: 11 residues. CDR3 in DNA: TGTGCCAGCCAGGGGAACTATGGCTACACCTTC. It yields the protein CASQGNYGYTF.

CDR3 sequence: CASSQVPAGANTGELFF. In nucleotides, the CDR3 is TGCGCCAGCAGCCAAGTCCCGGCAGGGGCTAACACCGGGGAGCTGTTTTTT. The V gene is TRBV4-1, the J gene TRBJ2-2; a weak D match, TRBD1 (6 bases). This CDR3 contains 17 residues. Per germline, CDR1 MGHRA and CDR2 YSYEKL. V lost 1 base, J lost 2 bases, and 14 bases lay in between.

As DNA, the CDR3 is TGTGCCAGCAGTACCTCCCGGGACAGAAATTCACCCCTCCACTTT. As protein: CASSTSRDRNSPLHF. This rearrangement joins TRBV6-9 to TRBJ1-6; the match to TRBD1 covers 7 bases. This CDR3 has 15 amino acids. V was pared by 5 bases and J by 7 bases, with 8 bases of the junction left unmatched. Germline loops: CDR1 MNHGY, CDR2 SVAAGI.

This chain joins TRBV6-4 and TRBJ1-6; D is possibly TRBD1 (6 bases). The CDR3 totals 16 residues. Trimming cost V 5 bases and J 2 bases, with 13 bases left between them. Germline CDR1 is MRHNA and CDR2 is SNTAGT. Here the CDR3 reads CASSYGQGTYNSPLHF. The DNA of the CDR3 is TGTGCCAGCAGTTACGGTCAGGGGACCTATAATTCACCCCTCCACTTT.

By share, this clone counts as medium-sized. The rearrangement joins TRBV4-3 to TRBJ2-3, with TRBD1 identical over 8 bases. Germline CDR1 reads LGHNA; CDR2 reads YSLEER. CDR3 length: 17 amino acids. V lost 0 bases and J lost 6; bases outside the gene matches: 11. The CDR3 region has the DNA TGCGCCAGCAGCCAAGATGGTGCAGGGGGCGTTGCTGATACGCAGTATTTT. Its translation: CASSQDGAGGVADTQYF.

Sample share makes this clone large. The chain employs TRBV5-4 and TRBJ2-6; TRBD2 might be the D (5 bases). Germline loops: CDR1 SGHNT, CDR2 YYREEE (reference sequence). Trimming took off 4 bases at V and 0 bases at J, with 14 bases between the two ends. The CDR3 covers 17 residues. CDR3 sequence reads: CASSVVGSFSGANVLTF. The DNA of the CDR3 is TGTGCCAGCAGCGTTGTTGGGAGCTTCTCTGGGGCCAACGTCCTGACTTTC.

The chain combines TRBV5-4 with TRBJ2-7, with TRBD2 matching 11 bases. Germline V lookup: CDR1 SGHNT, CDR2 YYREEE (reference sequence). The CDR3 covers 17 residues. The ends lost 3 bases at V and 2 bases at J; junction bases unmatched: 10. CDR3 DNA: TGTGCCAGCAGCTCCGCCGGGACTAGCGGAAGTCCCTACGAGCAGTACTTC. This encodes CASSSAGTSGSPYEQYF.

The V call is TRBV28, the J call TRBJ2-3; no reliable D call. Germline loops: CDR1 MDHEN, CDR2 SYDVKM. V was trimmed by 6 bases and J by 6 bases, leaving 13 bases between them. CDR3 length: 13 amino acids. The CDR3 nucleotides are TGTGCCAGCAGACTCTCCCTAGGGGATACGCAGTATTTT. This encodes CASRLSLGDTQYF.

CDR3 loop: CASSPGLAGRYYNEQFF. In DNA, the CDR3 is TGCGCCAGCAGCCCAGGACTAGCGGGAAGGTATTACAATGAGCAGTTCTTC. This chain connects TRBV5-1 to TRBJ2-1; 12 bases match TRBD2. Trimming removed 4 bases from V and 4 bases from J; junction bases left unmatched: 9. CDR3 length equals 17 residues. CDR1 and CDR2 from the germline V gene are SGHRS and YFSETQ.

There are a few counts of this clone. V usage is TRBV9 and J usage is TRBJ2-7; no firm D call. The length of the CDR3 is 16 residues. V was shortened by 3 bases and J by 1 base, with 17 bases between the two germline ends. CDR1 and CDR2 (germline): SGDLS, YYNGEE. CDR3 region: CASSAPKSEDSYEQYV. The CDR3 region has the DNA TGTGCCAGCAGCGCCCCAAAATCGGAAGATTCCTACGAGCAGTACGTC.

This clone was seen a single time. CDR3 sequence reads: CASSPLGVSGNTIYF. The CDR3 DNA reads as TGTGCCAGCAGTCCACTGGGGGTCTCTGGAAACACCATATATTTT. V and J are TRBV28 and TRBJ1-3; D is possibly TRBD1 (5 bases). CDR3 length: 15 residues. V lost 5 bases to trimming and J lost 0 bases, with 11 bases between them. The germline CDR1 and CDR2 sequences are MDHEN and SYDVKM.

This chain connects TRBV28 to TRBJ2-7, with D unresolved. The V and J ends lost 3 bases and 4 bases respectively, with 7 bases between them. This CDR3 spans 12 amino acids. Germline V gene sequence: CDR1 MDHEN, CDR2 SYDVKM. Here the CDR3 DNA reads TGTGCCAGCAGTTTTATGGGTTACGAGCAGTACTTC. It is translated as CASSFMGYEQYF.

This clone was detected only a few times. This chain links TRBV18 with TRBJ1-2; D not resolved. The CDR3 covers 12 residues. Trimming left V 5 bases short and J 4 bases short, with 8 bases between. CDR1 and CDR2 (germline): KGHSH, LQKENI. The CDR3 DNA reads as TGTGCCAGCTCAGGAAAACTCTATGGCTACACCTTC. This gives the protein CASSGKLYGYTF.

This chain uses TRBV5-4 with TRBJ2-7; tentatively, D is TRBD2 (5 bases). Germline CDR1 reads SGHNT; CDR2 reads YYREEE (reference sequence). The CDR3 runs to 16 residues. V lost 6 bases, J lost 6 bases, and 25 bases lay in between. The CDR3 DNA is TGTGCCAGCAAAGCCGGATGGGCCCGGGAAGTTAGCGAGCAGTACTTC. This encodes CASKAGWAREVSEQYF.

Only one count was recorded for this clone. The chain carries TRBV19 and TRBJ1-4, with TRBD1 matching 7 bases. Germline trimming cut 5 bases from V and 7 bases from J; bases unmatched to any gene: 4. The germline V gene encodes CDR1 LNHDA and CDR2 SQIVND (reference sequence). CDR3 length: 13 residues. The DNA of the CDR3 is TGTGCCAGTAGTCAGGGACAGCGTGAAAAACTGTTTTTT. It codes for CASSQGQREKLFF.

The chain couples TRBV7-9 to TRBJ2-3, with 9 bases that match TRBD1. V lost 7 bases and J lost 4; bases outside the gene matches: 18. This CDR3 has 18 amino acids. The germline V gene encodes CDR1 SEHNR and CDR2 FQNEAQ (reference sequence). For the CDR3, the DNA is TGTGCCAGCAACCGCGTATCCGGGACAGGGAAAATTGCAGATACGCAGTATTTT. Translated: CASNRVSGTGKIADTQYF.

V gene TRBV28 combines with J gene TRBJ2-7; D call uncertain. The V gene lost 3 bases and the J gene lost 6 bases, with 12 bases spanning the gap. The CDR3 totals 13 residues. In germline, CDR1 is MDHEN, CDR2 SYDVKM. The chain's CDR3 is CASSFFSNSEQYF. The CDR3 region has the DNA TGTGCCAGCAGTTTCTTCAGCAACTCCGAGCAGTACTTC.

J is TRBJ1-5 and V is TRBV4-3; TRBD1 matches 10 bases. Per the germline V gene, CDR1 is LGHNA and CDR2 is YSLEER. The CDR3 length is 19 residues. J gave up 4 bases and V 0 bases, and 12 bases lay outside the gene matches. CDR3 protein: CASSQDVGGQGSGNQPQHF. The CDR3 nucleotides are TGCGCCAGCAGCCAAGATGTAGGGGGACAGGGGTCCGGTAATCAGCCCCAGCATTTT.